This T cell receptor beta chain was obtained from a study of identical twins. Study results and caveats: Excess sharing by twins proved weaker in beta out-of-frame sequences.

In germline, CDR1 is SEHNR, CDR2 FQNEAQ (reference sequence). V dropped 4 bases and J dropped 9 bases, with 13 bases sitting between them. The CDR3 sequence is 14 residues long. This clonotype was observed a handful of times. Antigen specificity is unknown. TCRdb fed the 5' RACE reads into MiXCR, producing one record per CDR3 protein. Of some 1,700,000 distinct CDR3 sequences in the sample, less than 40% were seen once. The V and J genes are TRBV7-9 and TRBJ1-6; possible D gene TRBD1, 5 bases. What was sequenced was cord blood. The sequence was obtained from a newborn girl in good health. The CDR3 sequence is CASSYPRGGSPLHF. The CDR3 DNA is TGTGCCAGCAGCTACCCACGGGGCGGTTCACCCCTCCACTTT. The entire variable domain, with the rest obtained from reference TRBV7-9 and TRBJ1-6, is as follows: DTGVSQNPRHKITKRGQNVTFRCDPISEHNRLYWYRQTLGQGPEFLTYFQNEAQLEKSRLLSDRFSAERPKGSFSTLEIQRTEQGDSAMYLCASSYPRGGSPLHFGNGTRLTVT.